The clone carrying this T cell receptor (beta chain) was detected a few times. The CDR3 contains 13 residues. V lost 11 bases and J lost 4, with 15 bases in between. The sample is drawn from a study of blood T cell repertoires in COVID-19. Study information: COVID-19 samples, acute and convalescent, were from the United States, Italy and Spain. Sources were T cells, B-cell-depleted T cells, or PBMCs; the material itself was cDNA or gDNA.

In the authors' workflow: Reference gene primer amplification yielded estimated nucleated cell counts. Sequencing used immunoSEQ multiplex PCR; TCRdb keeps in-frame clones, though not all of them. V and J calls and clone size are those listed in that table; D and trimming were worked out from the DNA. The sample has approximately 120,000 clones; roughly 80% are singletons. Sequencing was carried out using peripheral blood. This rearrangement joins TRBV12-3 or TRBV12-4 to TRBJ2-1; D ambiguous. This sequence was found in a human donor in a cohort sampled during active COVID-19. CDR3 sequence reads: CAVDLETYNEQFF. CDR3 bases: TGTGCCGTCGACTTGGAAACTTACAATGAGCAGTTCTTC.